This T cell receptor beta chain was sequenced during a study of T-cell reconstitution after alpha-beta-depleted transplantation in children. This clonotype was recorded many times. This CDR3 spans 16 amino acids. Trimming pared 6 bases from V and 0 bases from J, leaving 15 bases between. Unique molecular identifiers were built into the TCRbeta library. TCRdb re-derived calls from the PCR reads in MiXCR, one entry per CDR3 protein. The data show around 200,000 distinct CDR3 sequences, roughly 8.1% seen once. The sequence came from a male patient aged 2-15 years who had a stem cell transplant for acute myeloid leukemia, so the T cells may come from the graft donor. The rearrangement links TRBV12-3 or TRBV12-4 to TRBJ1-5; possible D gene TRBD1, 5 bases. This specimen was PBMCs, mostly from graft donor cells, taken 360 days after TCRalphabeta/CD19-depleted stem cell transplant. The CDR3 coding sequence is TGTGCCAGCAGCCTCGAGGGACGGGATAGCAATCAGCCCCAGCATTTT. Encoded protein: CASSLEGRDSNQPQHF.